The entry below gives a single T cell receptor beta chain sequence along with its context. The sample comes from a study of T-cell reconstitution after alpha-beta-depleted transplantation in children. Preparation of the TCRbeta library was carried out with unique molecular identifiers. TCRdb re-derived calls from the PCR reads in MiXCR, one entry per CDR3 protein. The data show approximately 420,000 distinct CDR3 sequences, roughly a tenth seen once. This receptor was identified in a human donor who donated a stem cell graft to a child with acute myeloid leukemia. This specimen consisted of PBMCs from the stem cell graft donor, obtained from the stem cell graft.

Written as DNA, the CDR3 is TGTGCCAGCAGTCAAGGACTAGCGGGGGGCACAGATACGCAGTATTTT. Residues: CASSQGLAGGTDTQYF. This chain links TRBV2 with TRBJ2-3; 13 bases line up with TRBD2. V was pared by 5 bases and J by 1 base, with 3 bases of the junction left unmatched. The CDR3 totals 16 residues. Germline V gene lookup returns CDR1 SNHLY and CDR2 FYNNEI.